This T cell receptor (beta chain) appears in the sequencing data of a study of T cell responses to AZD1222 COVID-19 vaccine. The study, taken as a whole, reports: Among those given AZD1222, only 6 or 7 were seropositive at baseline.

Germline V CDR1 and CDR2: LGHDT, YNNKEL (reference sequence). The CDR3 covers 15 residues. With V trimmed by 6 bases and J by 6 bases, 11 bases remained unmatched. Details on this clone: The antigen is undetermined.

Using immunoSEQ multiplex PCR, the repertoire was profiled, and TCRdb retains in-frame clones only, with some absent. The table lists 150,000 to 200,000 clones, 90% to 95% of them singletons, with around 3.8% in the top ten. This TCR came from an adult in good health. The chain links TRBV3-1 (or the pseudogene TRBV3-2) to TRBJ2-7, with 10 bases identical to TRBD2. The specimen comprised peripheral blood, sampled on day 0 of AZD1222 vaccination. CDR3 in DNA: TGTGCCAGCAGGAAAGAGAGCGGGAGGGCCTCCGAGCAGTACTTC. It encodes CASRKESGRASEQYF.